Each of the 15 T cell receptor beta chains below was sequenced from the same sample in a study of T cells in localized non-small cell lung cancer (dated by TCRdb to 2018 to 2020). Receptor libraries were prepared by the immunoSEQ multiplex PCR assay. TCRdb provides this immuneACCESS table in a form limited to in-frame rearrangements. Some clones are lacking; in checked studies, under half of them reflect an unresolved V gene, and why the rest are absent is not known. The sample table holds approximately 19,000 clones, of which roughly 80% were seen once. About 4.7% of the sample goes to the ten largest clones. Sequences were derived from peripheral blood, sampled before any cancer treatment. The receptors originated from a man aged 40 to 69 with stage I lung adenocarcinoma.

The rearrangement uses TRBV5-1 and TRBJ2-2; D might be TRBD1 (6 bases). V gave up 4 bases and J gave up 7 bases, with 17 bases separating them. This CDR3 spans 15 amino acids. CDR1 SGHRS and CDR2 YFSETQ come from the germline V gene. CDR3: CASSVYREAGGELFF. CDR3 nucleotides: TGCGCCAGCAGCGTATACAGGGAAGCTGGCGGGGAGCTGTTTTTT.

The V and J genes are TRBV28 and TRBJ2-7; TRBD1 aligns across 10 bases. The CDR3 runs 14 residues. Trimming removed 2 bases from V and 5 bases from J; junction bases left unmatched: 3. Per the germline V gene, CDR1 is MDHEN and CDR2 is SYDVKM. In DNA form, the CDR3 reads TGTGCCAGCAGTTTAGGGACAGGGGCGGACGAGCAGTACTTC. Its protein is CASSLGTGADEQYF.

The chain carries TRBV28 and TRBJ2-1; possibly TRBD2 for D (6 bases). V was pared by 4 bases and J by 0 bases, with 7 bases between. The CDR3 extends over 14 amino acids. Looked up from germline, CDR1 is MDHEN and CDR2 is SYDVKM. In nucleotides, the CDR3 is TGTGCCAGCAGTTACGGGAGCTCCTACAATGAGCAGTTCTTC. Its protein product is CASSYGSSYNEQFF.

The gene calls are TRBV5-4 and TRBJ2-2, with TRBD2 identical over 8 bases. CDR3 size: 15 residues. The V segment lost 2 bases and the J segment 7 bases; nucleotides outside the gene matches: 7. Germline CDR1 is SGHNT and CDR2 is YYREEE (reference sequence). CDR3 amino acids: CASSLTGGPNGELFF. The CDR3 DNA is TGTGCCAGCAGCTTAACGGGAGGGCCAAACGGGGAGCTGTTTTTT.

This clone has more than one count but fewer than ten. The rearrangement uses TRBV5-4 and TRBJ2-7; D unresolved. Trimming shortened V by 4 bases and J by 5 bases, and 19 bases separated the two germline ends. The germline V gene encodes CDR1 SGHNT and CDR2 YYREEE (reference sequence). The CDR3 runs to 15 residues. The CDR3 sequence: CASSPGLSLLNEQYF. DNA of the CDR3: TGTGCCAGCAGCCCGGGCTTGTCACTATTGAACGAGCAGTACTTC.

The J gene is TRBJ1-1, the V gene TRBV7-9; 9 bases map to TRBD1. V lost 3 bases, J lost 5 bases, and 1 base stayed unmatched. The CDR3 sequence is 13 residues long. Germline values: CDR1 SEHNR, CDR2 FQNEAQ (reference sequence). The CDR3 DNA reads as TGTGCCAGCAGCTTTGACAGGGGGACTGAAGCTTTCTTT. It is translated as CASSFDRGTEAFF. Looking up the rest from reference TRBV7-9 and TRBJ1-1 gives the full variable domain: DTGVSQNPRHKITKRGQNVTFRCDPISEHNRLYWYRQTLGQGPEFLTYFQNEAQLEKSRLLSDRFSAERPKGSFSTLEIQRTEQGDSAMYLCASSFDRGTEAFFGQGTRLTVV.

The chain employs TRBV10-3 and TRBJ1-2; D remains unclear. Germline CDR1 reads ENHRY; CDR2 reads SYGVKD. The germline V and J ends were trimmed by 0 bases and 6 bases, with 8 bases remaining between them. The CDR3 has 13 residues. The CDR3 bases are TGTGCCATCAGTGAGTCGAACCTGAATGGCTACACCTTC. It translates to CAISESNLNGYTF.

V and J are TRBV5-4 and TRBJ2-1; 10 bases fit TRBD2. V was pared by 5 bases and J by 10 bases, with 12 bases of the junction left unmatched. The CDR3 has 15 residues. CDR1 and CDR2 (germline): SGHNT, YYREEE (reference sequence). The CDR3 is CASSGDQRGGFEQFF. As DNA, the CDR3 is TGTGCCAGCAGTGGGGACCAGCGGGGGGGTTTCGAGCAGTTCTTC.

This chain uses TRBV28 with TRBJ1-2, with D uncertain. V was cut by 7 bases and J by 4 bases, with 16 bases left in between. This CDR3 is 14 amino acids long. CDR1 and CDR2 from the germline V gene are MDHEN and SYDVKM. This CDR3 reads CASKGGKVSYGYTF. The DNA of the CDR3 is TGTGCCAGCAAGGGAGGAAAGGTTAGCTATGGCTACACCTTC.

The V call is TRBV7-2, the J call TRBJ1-4, with 10 bases identical to TRBD1. Germline-derived CDR1 and CDR2 are SGHTA and FQGNSA. The CDR3 length is 14 residues. J lost 8 bases, V lost 3 bases, and 3 bases had no gene match. As DNA, the CDR3 is TGTGCCAGCAGCTTGGACAGGGGGTACGAAAAACTGTTTTTT. This codes for CASSLDRGYEKLFF.

The sample holds a few counts of this clone. This rearrangement joins TRBV18 to TRBJ2-3, with D unclear. This CDR3 has 14 amino acids. V lost 2 bases, J lost 2 bases, and 8 bases lay in between. Germline-derived CDR1 and CDR2 are KGHSH and LQKENI. The CDR3 coding sequence is TGTGCCAGCTCACCATCATCCAACACAGATACGCAGTATTTT. Translated, it gives CASSPSSNTDTQYF.

This clone was seen just once. The chain uses TRBV20-1 and TRBJ2-1; D unclear. Trimming removed 6 bases from V and 13 bases from J, with 13 bases in between. CDR3 length: 10 residues. Germline CDR1 is DFQATT and CDR2 is SNEGSKA (reference sequence). The DNA for the CDR3 is TGCAGTGCGCATCGGATTGTTCAGTTCTTC. It specifies CSAHRIVQFF.

This rearrangement joins TRBV6-1 to TRBJ1-2; D not resolved. CDR1 MNHNS and CDR2 SASEGT come from the germline V gene. The CDR3 has 14 amino acids. The V end was cut by 0 bases, the J end by 8 bases, with 13 bases between. The CDR3 loop is CASSEAGSYNGYTF. DNA of the CDR3: TGTGCCAGCAGTGAAGCAGGGAGTTATAACGGCTACACCTTC.

The chain employs TRBV21-1 and TRBJ2-2; the table names TRBD1, a call not compared with the DNA. TRBV21-1 is a pseudogene. The CDR3 has 20 residues. The CDR3: CASSKAEKTPGQQNTGELFF. The CDR3 DNA reads TGTGCCAGCAGCAAAGCCGAGAAAACTCCCGGACAGCAGAACACCGGGGAGCTGTTTTTT.

The chain couples TRBV10-3 to TRBJ1-2; a possible D gene is TRBD1 (6 bases). The CDR3 runs 17 residues. CDR1 and CDR2 (germline): ENHRY, SYGVKD. V lost 11 bases to trimming and J lost 0 bases, with 25 bases between them. The CDR3 loop reads CASSRNREGTSNYGYTF. Here the CDR3 DNA reads TGTGCCTCTTCCCGGAACAGGGAGGGAACATCTAACTATGGCTACACCTTC.